This T cell receptor beta chain was sequenced during a study of blood T cell repertoires in COVID-19 (dated by TCRdb to about 2020). As for the study more broadly: The collaborator samples originated in the United States, Italy and Spain and spanned the acute and convalescent phases of COVID-19. The prospective study material was composed of cDNA or gDNA derived from T cells, B-cell-depleted T cells, or PBMCs. Deeply sampled blood TCRbeta repertoires from subjects exposed to, actively infected with, or recovered from COVID-19 were included in the dataset. The repertoires were released in a freely available public database intended as a resource for research on the immune response to SARS-CoV-2. The samples were drawn from the first 160 participants of the ongoing ImmuneRACE study and from over 950 subjects provided by 6 global collaborators. A de-identified subject ID, COVID-19 status, age in years and sex were almost always included in the sample metadata. Where HLA class I and class II types were available, the types were taken from metadata supplied by the sample provider, not from assay-based typing. The paper's findings and limits, for the study overall: The amount of clinical and demographic metadata varied by source and participant and was provided uncurated.

TCRbeta CDR3 regions were amplified from genomic DNA using the immunoSEQ Assay, a bias-controlled multiplex PCR. In the paper's pipeline: The number of nucleated cells in each sample was estimated by amplification of reference gene primers within the assay. Sequence reads were collapsed and filtered to measure the absolute abundance of every unique TCRbeta CDR3 rearrangement. For each sample, productive Simpson clonality was calculated by taking the square root of Simpson's diversity index across productive rearrangements. TCRdb holds this immuneACCESS table with in-frame rearrangements only. Some clones are missing; in checked studies, unresolved V genes explain under half, and the rest has no known cause. The V and J calls and clone size are taken from that table; D and trimming were inferred from the DNA. Present in this sample are roughly 74,000 clones, just over 85% of which were seen just once. 1.9% of the sample lies in the top ten.

To note about this clone: What antigen it recognizes has not been identified. Base qualities are not recorded, but no much larger clone differs from it by a single base.

Each collaborating institution followed its own protocols to collect whole blood in K2EDTA tubes. For TCRbeta analysis, collaborators shipped samples in one of three forms: frozen whole blood, isolated PBMCs, or DNA extracted from either of those sample types. Sequencing was performed on peripheral blood. The source is a woman aged 80 or over with active or convalescent COVID-19.

The CDR3 protein: CASSLNLAGAVKPYF. The nucleotides are TGTGCCAGCAGTTTAAATCTAGCGGGGGCTGTAAAACCGTACTTC. The rearranged segments are TRBV27 and TRBJ2-5; TRBD2 fits 10 bases in the junction. The germline V gene (reference sequence) yields MNHEY for CDR1 and SMNVEV for CDR2. The CDR3 has 15 amino acids, counting the end cysteine and phenylalanine. The read is trimmed to its CDR3 DNA, 45 bases read in frame from base 1. Trimming leaves V shorter by 2 bases and J shorter by 13 bases, with the junction holding 13 bases beyond the gene matches.